This is a list of T cell receptor beta chains from one sample in a study of T cells in Graves' hyperthyroidism and ophthalmopathy. TCRdb re-derived calls from the multiplex PCR reads in MiXCR, one entry per CDR3 protein. The sample has more than 450,000 distinct CDR3 sequences, roughly 21% seen once. The sample was blood. The receptors here all came from a man between 40 and 49 years old with Graves' ophthalmopathy. Each CDR3 is given without its conserved first and last residue.

v_gene: TRBV29-1; CDR3aa: SVEDGQLSNYGYT
v_gene: TRBV7-3; CDR3aa: ASSRTDYNYEQY
v_gene: TRBV7-3; CDR3aa: ASSLDRLVTGELF
v_gene: TRBV6-1; CDR3aa: ASRVGWSGETQY
v_gene: TRBV20-1; CDR3aa: SEGGVPYNEQF
v_gene: TRBV7-9; CDR3aa: ASSLRQGAYNEQF
v_gene: TRBV19; CDR3aa: ASSNGRRGWDSPLH
v_gene: TRBV7-9; CDR3aa: ASSSPTAGQRGSGANVLT
v_gene: TRBV9; CDR3aa: ASSVRGGTGARETQY
v_gene: TRBV7-8; CDR3aa: ASSWGLVYEQF
v_gene: TRBV6-2/TRBV6-3; CDR3aa: ASSYAGREVTNSYNEQF
v_gene: TRBV3-1; CDR3aa: ASSSFLAGGLETQY
v_gene: TRBV15; CDR3aa: ATYNGAEAF
v_gene: TRBV29-1; CDR3aa: SGRVNTEAF
v_gene: TRBV4-1; CDR3aa: ASSPRQGAVWEQY
v_gene: TRBV5-6; CDR3aa: ASSPEGAGTVLGVAEAF
v_gene: TRBV20-1; CDR3aa: SARKVGRQETQY
v_gene: TRBV7-9; CDR3aa: ASSLAGKHYGYT
v_gene: TRBV6-1; CDR3aa: ASSEVQGPETQY
v_gene: TRBV6-5; CDR3aa: ASSSNHGYT
v_gene: TRBV6-2/TRBV6-3; CDR3aa: ASSYSRTSKLYEQF
v_gene: TRBV20-1; CDR3aa: SARDTGGIEQF
v_gene: TRBV11-2; CDR3aa: ASSIVADAYNEQF
v_gene: TRBV6-1; CDR3aa: ASSPIAGGPDEQY
v_gene: TRBV2; CDR3aa: ASVADRDTEAF
v_gene: TRBV4-2; CDR3aa: ASSQEFDIRTSNTEAF
v_gene: TRBV3-1; CDR3aa: ASSPTSGRNYEQF
v_gene: TRBV12-3/TRBV12-4; CDR3aa: ASSRTGLGREQY
v_gene: TRBV4-1; CDR3aa: ASSQAQKQETQY
v_gene: TRBV11-2; CDR3aa: ASSLEYMNTEAF
v_gene: TRBV5-1; CDR3aa: ASSSTGTGIFTGELF
v_gene: TRBV5-1; CDR3aa: ASSPRPGTGGYT
v_gene: TRBV10-3; CDR3aa: AIRPEGWYEQY
v_gene: TRBV5-6; CDR3aa: ASSPRRRSGQF
v_gene: TRBV6-6; CDR3aa: ASSYPQGATLSYEQY
v_gene: TRBV3-1; CDR3aa: ASSQGGRGRENEQF
v_gene: TRBV7-3; CDR3aa: ASSSGTSLKETQY
v_gene: TRBV11-2; CDR3aa: ASSWDRSSYNSPLH
v_gene: TRBV6-2/TRBV6-3; CDR3aa: ASSRLAHEQY
v_gene: TRBV4-1; CDR3aa: ASSQDWDAGELF
v_gene: TRBV20-1; CDR3aa: SARDWTTDYNGQF
v_gene: TRBV20-1; CDR3aa: SATGQLQETQY
v_gene: TRBV20-1; CDR3aa: SASRDPQAPQH
v_gene: TRBV28; CDR3aa: ASTLTGANTQY
v_gene: TRBV7-9; CDR3aa: ASLQGILNTEAF
v_gene: TRBV9; CDR3aa: ASSVMAAPHTEAF
v_gene: TRBV5-4; CDR3aa: ASSWDGGLASYEQY
v_gene: TRBV7-8; CDR3aa: AQTQPGPGSEQY
v_gene: TRBV20-1; CDR3aa: SAINQGANKF
v_gene: TRBV11-2; CDR3aa: ASSGQGNTQY
v_gene: TRBV2; CDR3aa: ASGKGPPNEKLF